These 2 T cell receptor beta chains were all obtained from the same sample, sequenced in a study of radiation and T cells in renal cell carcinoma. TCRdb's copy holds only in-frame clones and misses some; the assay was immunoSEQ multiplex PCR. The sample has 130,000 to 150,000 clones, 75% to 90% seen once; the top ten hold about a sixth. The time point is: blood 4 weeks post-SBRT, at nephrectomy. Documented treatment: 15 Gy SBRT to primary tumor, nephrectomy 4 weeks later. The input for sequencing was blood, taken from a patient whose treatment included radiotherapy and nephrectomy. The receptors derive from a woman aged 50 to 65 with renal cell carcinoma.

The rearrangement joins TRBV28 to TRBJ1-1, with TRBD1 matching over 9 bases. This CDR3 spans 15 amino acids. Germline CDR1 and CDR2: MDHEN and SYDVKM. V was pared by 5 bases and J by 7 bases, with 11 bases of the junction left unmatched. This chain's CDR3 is CASSRGRTGAGEAFF. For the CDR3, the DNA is TGTGCCAGCAGTAGAGGCCGGACAGGGGCGGGTGAAGCTTTCTTT.

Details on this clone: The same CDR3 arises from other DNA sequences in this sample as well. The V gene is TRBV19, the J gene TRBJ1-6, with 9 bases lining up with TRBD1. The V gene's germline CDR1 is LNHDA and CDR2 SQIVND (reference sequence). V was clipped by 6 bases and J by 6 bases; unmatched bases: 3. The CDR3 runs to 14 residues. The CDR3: CASSPGQGNSPLHF. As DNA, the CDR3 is TGTGCCAGTAGCCCGGGACAGGGTAATTCACCCCTCCACTTT.